Shown below are 14 T cell receptor beta chains from a single sample sequenced in a study of brain T cells in children with intractable seizures (dated by TCRdb to 2020 to 2023). Library creation used the immunoSEQ multiplex PCR assay. Held by TCRdb, this immuneACCESS table contains in-frame sequences only and omits some clones. Under half of the omission traces to an unresolved V gene where checked; the cause of the rest is unknown. The sample has about 120,000 clones on record, roughly 94% of them singletons. The top ten constitute 3.5% to 4% of the sample. What the time point label conveys for this sample: resected brain tissue, or blood drawn just prior to surgery. The specimen comprised peripheral blood, sampled at surgery. All receptors come from a boy less than two years old with hemimegalencephaly and intractable seizures.

The chain carries TRBV2 and TRBJ2-2; no clear D. This CDR3 region has 16 residues. The V end was cut by 6 bases, the J end by 0 bases, with 14 bases between. Germline V CDR1 and CDR2: SNHLY, FYNNEI. The CDR3 DNA reads TGTGCCAGCAGCGATGGACCGTCCGCGAACACCGGGGAGCTGTTTTTT. Protein product: CASSDGPSANTGELFF.

The chain uses TRBV7-9 and TRBJ2-5; 9 bases align to TRBD1. Trimming removed 1 base from V and 0 bases from J; junction bases left unmatched: 0. CDR1 is SEHNR and CDR2 is FQNEAQ in the germline V gene (reference sequence). This CDR3 is built from 15 residues. The DNA of the CDR3 is TGTGCCAGCAGCTTAGGGGACAGGGACCAAGAGACCCAGTACTTC. It codes for CASSLGDRDQETQYF.

V usage is TRBV7-3 and J usage is TRBJ2-1, with TRBD2 identical over 7 bases. Per germline, CDR1 SGHTA and CDR2 FQGTGA. J was trimmed by 6 bases and V by 10 bases; bases with no gene match: 9. This CDR3 has 13 residues. The CDR3 sequence: CATSRGRGNEQFF. CDR3 nucleotide sequence: TGTGCCACCTCCCGCGGGAGAGGCAATGAGCAGTTCTTC.

The chain links TRBV2 to TRBJ2-5, with 15 bases that match TRBD2. Germline CDR1 and CDR2: SNHLY and FYNNEI. The CDR3 consists of 18 residues. V shed 6 bases and J 1 base; nucleotides not matched to a gene: 9. The CDR3: CASRGLAGGTWSQETQYF. The CDR3 DNA follows: TGTGCCAGCAGGGGACTAGCGGGAGGCACTTGGTCCCAAGAGACCCAGTACTTC. Variable domain in full (rest from reference TRBV2 and TRBJ2-5): EPEVTQTPSHQVTQMGQEVILRCVPISNHLYFYWYRQILGQKVEFLVSFYNNEISEKSEIFDDQFSVERPDGSNFTLKIRSTKLEDSAMYFCASRGLAGGTWSQETQYFGPGTRLLVL.

The chain recombines TRBV19 with TRBJ1-5; a possible D gene is TRBD1 (6 bases). This CDR3 spans 16 amino acids. Trimming cost V 8 bases and J 1 base, with 18 bases left between them. Germline V gene lookup returns CDR1 LNHDA and CDR2 SQIVND (reference sequence). The CDR3 is CASHGAGQGSNQPQHF. The CDR3 DNA sequence: TGTGCCAGTCATGGGGCAGGGCAGGGGAGCAATCAGCCCCAGCATTTT.

J is TRBJ1-4 and V is TRBV5-6; 7 bases align to TRBD1. V lost 2 bases and J lost 5; bases outside the gene matches: 6. This CDR3 has 15 amino acids. The germline CDR1 and CDR2 sequences are SGHDT and YYEEEE. The CDR3 bases are TGTGCCAGCAGCTTTTATAGGACAGGCAATGAAAAACTGTTTTTT. Translating it yields CASSFYRTGNEKLFF.

This CDR3 reads CASSLPGSTEAFF. The CDR3 DNA reads TGTGCCAGCAGCTTACCAGGGTCCACTGAAGCTTTCTTT. The chain combines TRBV7-9 with TRBJ1-1; tentative D call: TRBD1 (5 bases). The CDR3 sequence is 13 residues long. V lost 2 bases to trimming and J lost 4 bases, with 8 bases between them. Looked up from germline, CDR1 is SEHNR and CDR2 is FQNEAQ (reference sequence).

This clone was observed a single time. CDR3 loop: CATSDSLDLTGTQYF. As DNA, the CDR3 is TGTGCCACCAGTGATTCCCTCGACCTGACGGGGACCCAGTACTTC. The chain couples TRBV24-1 to TRBJ2-5; D unclear. With 2 bases removed from V and 7 bases from J, the gap between germline ends came to 16 bases. This CDR3 has 15 residues. Germline-derived CDR1 and CDR2 are KGHDR and SFDVKD.

This rearrangement joins TRBV5-1 to TRBJ2-3, with no clear D. Germline V lookup: CDR1 SGHRS, CDR2 YFSETQ. Trimming removed 0 bases from V and 4 bases from J, with 9 bases in between. The CDR3 length is 14 residues. CDR3 in amino acids: CASSLVDGADTQYF. Here the CDR3 DNA reads TGCGCCAGCAGCTTGGTGGATGGGGCAGATACGCAGTATTTT.

Comments on this clone: The identical CDR3 is also encoded by other nucleotide sequences in the sample. The chain employs TRBV5-5 and TRBJ2-1, with 7 bases that match TRBD2. In germline, CDR1 is SGHKS, CDR2 YYEKEE (reference sequence). V shed 2 bases, J shed 0 bases, and the junction held 2 bases outside the gene matches. The CDR3 consists of 15 residues. CDR3 in amino acids: CASSLGGSSYNEQFF. The CDR3 nucleotides are TGTGCCAGCAGCTTAGGCGGGAGCTCCTACAATGAGCAGTTCTTC.

This chain uses TRBV7-3 with TRBJ1-2; tentative D call: TRBD1 (6 bases). The V gene's germline CDR1 is SGHTA and CDR2 FQGTGA. V was trimmed by 5 bases and J by 8 bases, leaving 12 bases between them. CDR3 length: 12 amino acids. The CDR3 protein is CASSQGTSGYTF. The CDR3, as DNA: TGTGCCAGCAGCCAGGGGACAAGCGGCTACACCTTC.

V gene TRBV28 combines with J gene TRBJ2-6; D is unclear. This CDR3 is built from 13 residues. Germline CDR1 MDHEN, CDR2 SYDVKM. V gave up 4 bases and J gave up 6 bases, with 7 bases separating them. The CDR3 sequence: CASSSEAANVLTF. In DNA form, the CDR3 reads TGTGCCAGCAGTTCGGAAGCGGCCAACGTCCTGACTTTC.

The chain employs TRBV9 and TRBJ2-1; 14 bases agree with TRBD2. The CDR3 covers 15 residues. With V trimmed by 2 bases and J by 6 bases, 1 base remained unmatched. Germline-derived CDR1 and CDR2 are SGDLS and YYNGEE. The CDR3: CASSVGTSGSNEQFF. CDR3 nucleotides: TGTGCCAGCAGCGTGGGGACTAGCGGGAGCAATGAGCAGTTCTTC.

V is TRBV6-6 and J is TRBJ2-7; D call uncertain. The CDR3 is 13 amino acids. V lost 0 bases and J 3 bases, leaving 6 bases between the germline ends. Germline V gene sequence: CDR1 MNHNY, CDR2 SVGAGI (reference sequence). CDR3 protein: CASSYSNLYEQYF. For the CDR3, the DNA is TGTGCCAGCAGTTACTCGAACCTCTACGAGCAGTACTTC.